This passage covers 28 T cell receptor beta chains from one sample sequenced in a study of cytomegalovirus exposure and HLA in healthy donors. The data were produced by immunoSEQ multiplex PCR, yet TCRdb's version contains in-frame clones alone and is incomplete. The table lists tens of thousands of clones, 85% to 95% of them singletons. The source material was PBMCs. The receptors were sampled from a man younger than 30 in good health and CMV-seronegative.

The V call is TRBV14, the J call TRBJ1-1; tentatively, D is TRBD1 (6 bases). The CDR3 runs 16 residues. Germline CDR1 is SGHDN and CDR2 is FVKESK. V lost 0 bases and J lost 8, with 19 bases in between. The DNA for the CDR3 is TGTGCCAGCAGCCAAGAGTTTGCGGGGGCCAATTCGGAAGCTTTCTTT. It encodes CASSQEFAGANSEAFF. Combining the CDR3 with reference TRBV14 and TRBJ1-1 gives the whole variable domain EAGVTQFPSHSVIEKGQTVTLRCDPISGHDNLYWYRRVMGKEIKFLLHFVKESKQDESGMPNNRFLAERTGGTYSTLKVQPAELEDSGVYFCASSQEFAGANSEAFFGQGTRLTVV.

The rearrangement links TRBV6-5 to TRBJ2-5; D unclear. Trimming left V 5 bases short and J 4 bases short, with 8 bases between. The germline CDR1 and CDR2 sequences are MNHEY and SVGAGI. There are 12 residues in the CDR3. The DNA for the CDR3 is TGTGCCAGCAGTCGCCCGGGAGAGACCCAGTACTTC. Translation: CASSRPGETQYF.

A single count supports this clone. V is TRBV19 and J is TRBJ1-5; 7 bases are shared with TRBD1. Unmatched junction bases numbered 12, after V lost 11 bases and J lost 2 bases. The CDR3 sequence is 15 residues long. In germline, CDR1 is LNHDA, CDR2 SQIVND (reference sequence). CDR3 sequence (DNA): TGTGCCGCGGCGGAAGGGGGCGGTGGCAATCAGCCCCAGCATTTT. It translates to CAAAEGGGGNQPQHF.

The rearrangement links TRBV11-3 to TRBJ2-1; TRBD2 matches at 8 bases. J gave up 3 bases and V 0 bases, and 13 bases lay outside the gene matches. The germline V gene has CDR1 SGHNT and CDR2 YENEEA. The CDR3 loop spans 19 amino acids. The CDR3 DNA follows: TGTGCCAGCAGCTTAGAGGGTTATGGGGCTAGCGGGTTCTACAATGAGCAGTTCTTC. Protein: CASSLEGYGASGFYNEQFF.

The V and J genes are TRBV4-1 and TRBJ1-5, with 9 bases that match TRBD1. This CDR3 spans 14 amino acids. J lost 4 bases, V lost 6 bases, and 4 bases had no gene match. Germline CDR1 is MGHRA and CDR2 is YSYEKL. The CDR3 loop is CASSHRGRNQPQHF. The DNA of the CDR3 is TGCGCCAGCAGTCACAGGGGGCGAAATCAGCCCCAGCATTTT.

The chain joins TRBV5-1 to TRBJ2-5; 10 bases fit TRBD2. The CDR3 covers 16 residues. In germline, CDR1 is SGHRS, CDR2 YFSETQ. J gave up 0 bases and V 3 bases, and 5 bases lay outside the gene matches. CDR3 loop: CASSSPGLANQETQYF. The CDR3 nucleotides are TGCGCCAGCAGCTCCCCGGGACTAGCGAACCAAGAGACCCAGTACTTC.

The chain carries TRBV29-1 and TRBJ2-7; D unclear. Germline V lookup: CDR1 SQVTM, CDR2 ANQGSEA. V was pared by 4 bases and J by 2 bases, with 12 bases between. The length of the CDR3 is 13 residues. CDR3 amino acids: CSVVLGRAYEQYF. CDR3 sequence (DNA): TGCAGCGTTGTCTTGGGCAGAGCCTACGAGCAGTACTTC.

V and J are TRBV6-1 and TRBJ1-5; D call uncertain. The V end was cut by 7 bases, the J end by 6 bases, with 16 bases between. CDR1 is MNHNS and CDR2 is SASEGT in the germline V gene. There are 14 residues in the CDR3. As DNA, the CDR3 is TGTGCCAGCATGTATGAAGGCCGAGGTCAGCCCCAGCATTTT. Protein product: CASMYEGRGQPQHF.

The J gene is TRBJ1-3, the V gene TRBV6-5, with a possible D match to TRBD1 (5 bases). The CDR3 has 14 residues. The ends were cut back, 4 bases at V and 4 bases at J, with 11 bases in the middle. CDR1 is MNHEY and CDR2 is SVGAGI in the germline V gene. DNA of the CDR3: TGTGCCAGCAGTTCTCGGGGGGACGGAAACACCATATATTTT. It specifies CASSSRGDGNTIYF.

The chain links TRBV6-5 to TRBJ1-3; D remains ambiguous. Per the germline V gene, CDR1 is MNHEY and CDR2 is SVGAGI. This CDR3 has 16 amino acids. Trimming shortened V by 1 base and J by 0 bases, and 10 bases separated the two germline ends. DNA of the CDR3: TGTGCCAGCAGTTACTTACGACAAAGCTCTGGAAACACCATATATTTT. It specifies CASSYLRQSSGNTIYF.

V gene TRBV6-4 combines with J gene TRBJ2-5, with D possibly being TRBD1 (6 bases). Judging by the DNA end, TRBJ2-7 fits better; the J call may be wrong. This CDR3 is built from 15 residues. The germline V gene encodes CDR1 MRHNA and CDR2 SNTAGT. The CDR3 reads CASRVDRRNSYEQYF. CDR3 bases: TGTGCCAGCAGGGTCGACAGGAGAAACTCCTACGAGCAGTACTTC.

The V and J genes are TRBV7-7 and TRBJ2-2, with 9 bases fitting TRBD1. CDR1 and CDR2 from the germline V gene are SSHAT and FNYEAQ (reference sequence). J gave up 6 bases and V 6 bases, and 5 bases lay outside the gene matches. This CDR3 is 14 amino acids long. The CDR3 sequence is CASRRGQGAGELFF. The CDR3 DNA reads as TGTGCCAGCAGGCGGGGACAGGGCGCCGGGGAGCTGTTTTTT.

CDR3 DNA: TGTGCCAGCAGTCAGGGTGGCAATCAGCCCCAGCATTTT. This sequence encodes CASSQGGNQPQHF. The chain couples TRBV2 to TRBJ1-5; maybe TRBD1 (5 bases). V lost 5 bases to trimming and J lost 2 bases, with 7 bases between them. The CDR3 covers 13 residues. Germline V gene lookup returns CDR1 SNHLY and CDR2 FYNNEI.

This chain joins TRBV5-1 and TRBJ1-1; a weak D match, TRBD1 (5 bases). The germline V gene encodes CDR1 SGHRS and CDR2 YFSETQ. This CDR3 contains 15 residues. V shed 1 base and J shed 6 bases, with 16 bases lying between them. In DNA, the CDR3 is TGCGCCAGCAGCTTGATAGGTACAGCGGGGGCTGAAGCTTTCTTT. It codes for CASSLIGTAGAEAFF.

This rearrangement joins TRBV6-6 to TRBJ2-2; 8 nucleotides align to TRBD1. Germline V lookup: CDR1 MNHNY, CDR2 SVGAGI (reference sequence). This CDR3 has 13 amino acids. Trimming at V came to 8 bases and at J to 7 bases, leaving 6 bases not matched to a gene. This CDR3 is CASGQGLGGELFF. The CDR3 DNA reads as TGTGCCAGCGGACAGGGTTTAGGCGGGGAGCTGTTTTTT.

The chain joins TRBV27 to TRBJ2-6; D is undetermined. The CDR3 loop spans 16 amino acids. Germline-derived CDR1 and CDR2 are MNHEY and SMNVEV (reference sequence). V lost 4 bases and J 0 bases, leaving 10 bases between the germline ends. The CDR3 sequence is CASSSLTFSGANVLTF. The DNA of the CDR3 is TGTGCCAGCAGTTCCCTAACCTTCTCTGGGGCCAACGTCCTGACTTTC. Using reference TRBV27 and TRBJ2-6 for the parts outside the CDR3, the full variable domain is EAQVTQNPRYLITVTGKKLTVTCSQNMNHEYMSWYRQDPGLGLRQIYYSMNVEVTDKGDVPEGYKVSRKEKRNFPLILESPSPNQTSLYFCASSSLTFSGANVLTFGAGSRLTVL.

V is TRBV2 and J is TRBJ2-7; tentative D call: TRBD1 (5 bases). CDR1 SNHLY and CDR2 FYNNEI come from the germline V gene. V was trimmed by 7 bases and J by 0 bases, leaving 16 bases between them. The CDR3 loop spans 15 amino acids. The CDR3 DNA reads TGTGCCAGCATTTCGAATAACAGGAGCTCCTACGAGCAGTACTTC. Amino acids: CASISNNRSSYEQYF. Full variable domain (missing parts from reference TRBV2 and TRBJ2-7): EPEVTQTPSHQVTQMGQEVILRCVPISNHLYFYWYRQILGQKVEFLVSFYNNEISEKSEIFDDQFSVERPDGSNFTLKIRSTKLEDSAMYFCASISNNRSSYEQYFGPGTRLTVT.

The V and J genes are TRBV6-4 and TRBJ2-3, with D possibly TRBD2 on 6 matching bases. Per the germline V gene, CDR1 is MRHNA and CDR2 is SNTAGT. This CDR3 is 14 amino acids long. Trimming removed 4 bases from V and 1 base from J, with 9 bases in between. CDR3 sequence: CASSASVRTDTQYF. In DNA form, the CDR3 reads TGTGCCAGCAGTGCTAGCGTTCGCACAGATACGCAGTATTTT.

The J gene is TRBJ2-7, the V gene TRBV7-9; 11 nucleotides match TRBD1. The CDR3 runs 18 residues. The germline CDR1 and CDR2 sequences are SEHNR and FQNEAQ (reference sequence). V shed 4 bases, J shed 1 base, and the junction held 12 bases outside the gene matches. The CDR3 region is CASSYLPGQGVSSYEQYF. CDR3 in DNA: TGTGCCAGCAGCTATTTACCGGGACAGGGGGTTTCTTCCTACGAGCAGTACTTC.

The gene calls are TRBV15 and TRBJ1-1, with a tentative D call TRBD1 (6 bases). Germline CDR1 is LNHNV and CDR2 is YYDKDF (reference sequence). There are 15 residues in the CDR3. With 7 bases removed from V and 2 bases from J, the gap between germline ends came to 17 bases. The CDR3 coding sequence is TGTGCCACCACCCCCACGGGCAGGGGTAACACTGAAGCTTTCTTT. Amino acids: CATTPTGRGNTEAFF.

V is TRBV28 and J is TRBJ1-2; D unresolved. Germline lookup yields CDR1 MDHEN and CDR2 SYDVKM. The germline V and J ends were trimmed by 2 bases and 2 bases, with 6 bases remaining between them. The CDR3 consists of 13 residues. The CDR3 here is CASSLDQNYGYTF. The CDR3 DNA reads TGTGCCAGCAGTTTAGATCAGAACTATGGCTACACCTTC.

J is TRBJ1-5 and V is TRBV6-1; a weak D match, TRBD1 (6 bases). V lost 1 base and J 6 bases, leaving 10 bases between the germline ends. The length of the CDR3 is 14 residues. The germline CDR1 and CDR2 sequences are MNHNS and SASEGT. CDR3 region: CASSEGTAAQPQHF. The CDR3 DNA is TGTGCCAGCAGTGAAGGGACAGCCGCTCAGCCCCAGCATTTT.

V and J are TRBV19 and TRBJ2-1; unclear D gene. V lost 5 bases and J 15 bases, leaving 23 bases between the germline ends. Germline V lookup: CDR1 LNHDA, CDR2 SQIVND (reference sequence). The CDR3 totals 14 residues. DNA of the CDR3: TGTGCCAGTAGTCTCTCGTCGTCGACACTTAGGCGGTTCTTC. Residues: CASSLSSSTLRRFF.

The V and J genes are TRBV29-1 and TRBJ2-7, with D perhaps matching TRBD2 (6 bases). Trimming took off 6 bases at V and 0 bases at J, with 15 bases between the two ends. In germline, CDR1 is SQVTM, CDR2 ANQGSEA. This CDR3 is built from 14 residues. For the CDR3, the DNA is TGCAGCGTCAAAGGGACTGCCTCCTCCTACGAGCAGTACTTC. It translates to CSVKGTASSYEQYF.

The chain combines TRBV30 with TRBJ2-3, with 7 bases matching TRBD2. This CDR3 region has 14 residues. CDR1 GTSNPN and CDR2 SVGIG come from the germline V gene (reference sequence). V trimming: 3 bases; J trimming: 2 bases; junction bases outside the gene matches: 5. The CDR3, as DNA: TGTGCCTGGAGCGGACTAGTCCCCACAGATACGCAGTATTTT. Residues: CAWSGLVPTDTQYF.

The rearrangement uses TRBV7-6 and TRBJ1-1, with 10 positions matching TRBD1. Unmatched junction bases numbered 7, after V lost 5 bases and J lost 7 bases. Germline-derived CDR1 and CDR2 are SGHVS and FNYEAQ. The CDR3 spans 14 residues. The CDR3 region has the DNA TGTGCCAGCAGCCAGGGACAGGGGTTTGGTGAAGCTTTCTTT. Its translation is CASSQGQGFGEAFF.

The V call is TRBV14, the J call TRBJ2-2; 9 bases map to TRBD2. The CDR3 consists of 17 residues. With 4 bases clipped from V and 0 bases from J, the junction kept 6 bases outside the gene matches. In germline, CDR1 is SGHDN, CDR2 FVKESK. The CDR3 region is CASSPLAGLANTGELFF. In DNA form, the CDR3 reads TGTGCCAGCAGCCCCCTAGCGGGGTTGGCGAACACCGGGGAGCTGTTTTTT. The whole variable domain, filled in from reference TRBV14 and TRBJ2-2, reads EAGVTQFPSHSVIEKGQTVTLRCDPISGHDNLYWYRRVMGKEIKFLLHFVKESKQDESGMPNNRFLAERTGGTYSTLKVQPAELEDSGVYFCASSPLAGLANTGELFFGEGSRLTVL.

The V and J genes are TRBV6-1 and TRBJ1-1, with a possible D match to TRBD1 (5 bases). Germline CDR1 is MNHNS and CDR2 is SASEGT. This CDR3 is 13 amino acids long. V shed 5 bases and J shed 2 bases, with 9 bases lying between them. The CDR3 DNA reads as TGTGCCAGCAGTCTACAGGAAAACACTGAAGCTTTCTTT. It codes for CASSLQENTEAFF.